The 6 T cell receptor beta chains below come from one sample, sequenced in a study of Ad26.COV2.S vaccination and SARS-CoV-2 variants. Libraries were prepared by immunoSEQ multiplex PCR; TCRdb keeps only in-frame clonotypes and omits some of them. The sample contains some 500,000 clones, 89% of which appear only once. Documented treatment: over 15 received Ad26.COV2.S at low or high dose, single or two shots; about 5 received placebo; per-sample allocation not given. After the first vaccine or placebo injection, samples were drawn on day 63. Sample: peripheral blood, taken in a trial of Ad26.COV2.S vaccine versus placebo. These receptors all come from a person aged 18 to 65 who received the Ad26.COV2.S COVID-19 vaccine or a placebo.

The chain has TRBV6-5 and TRBJ1-1; D is unclear. V was cut by 7 bases and J by 1 base, with 4 bases left in between. The CDR3 contains 11 residues. Germline CDR1 MNHEY, CDR2 SVGAGI. The CDR3, as DNA: TGTGCCAGCAAGGCGAACACTGAAGCTTTCTTT. As protein: CASKANTEAFF.

This sequence joins TRBV19 and TRBJ2-1; 13 bases match TRBD2. CDR3 length equals 15 residues. V trimming: 7 bases; J trimming: 7 bases; junction bases outside the gene matches: 7. Germline V CDR1 and CDR2: LNHDA, SQIVND (reference sequence). DNA for the CDR3: TGTGCCAGTACCCCGACTAGCGGGGGGCGTAATGAGCAGTTCTTC. Amino acids: CASTPTSGGRNEQFF.

The chain has TRBV5-6 and TRBJ1-1; D might be TRBD1 (6 bases). Trimming pared 3 bases from V and 0 bases from J, leaving 15 bases between. The CDR3 has 16 residues. CDR1 is SGHDT and CDR2 is YYEEEE in the germline V gene. This chain's CDR3 is CASSSVNRVLNTEAFF. The CDR3 nucleotides are TGTGCCAGCAGCTCGGTTAACAGGGTTCTGAACACTGAAGCTTTCTTT.

The chain carries TRBV7-2 and TRBJ1-3; D is undetermined. The germline V and J ends were trimmed by 2 bases and 1 base, with 6 bases remaining between them. Germline V gene data show CDR1 as SGHTA and CDR2 as FQGNSA. The CDR3 spans 14 residues. CDR3 in amino acids: CASSLPGSGNTIYF. The CDR3 nucleotides read TGTGCCAGCAGCTTACCCGGATCTGGAAACACCATATATTTT.

The V call is TRBV5-6, the J call TRBJ2-7; the D is unclear. CDR3 size: 14 residues. Germline-derived CDR1 and CDR2 are SGHDT and YYEEEE. Trimming took off 0 bases at V and 0 bases at J, with 7 bases between the two ends. The CDR3 DNA reads as TGTGCCAGCAGCTTGGAGGCCATCTCCTACGAGCAGTACTTC. This sequence encodes CASSLEAISYEQYF.

On this clone itself: The same CDR3 also results from other DNA sequences found in this sample. The rearrangement links TRBV9 to TRBJ2-3; D gene uncertain. The CDR3 consists of 12 residues. Trimming pared 0 bases from V and 6 bases from J, leaving 5 bases between. Germline CDR1 SGDLS, CDR2 YYNGEE. The CDR3 reads CASSVVSDTQYF. The CDR3 region has the DNA TGTGCCAGCAGCGTAGTATCGGATACGCAGTATTTT. Drawing the rest from reference TRBV9 and TRBJ2-3, the complete variable domain is DSGVTQTPKHLITATGQRVTLRCSPRSGDLSVYWYQQSLDQGLQFLIQYYNGEERAKGNILERFSAQQFPDLHSELNLSSLELGDSALYFCASSVVSDTQYFGPGTRLTVL.